This passage covers 13 T cell receptor beta chains from one sample sequenced in a study of shared clonotypes between healthy human individuals. Produced via immunoSEQ multiplex PCR; TCRdb's table is partial and in-frame only. The sample lists around 2.3 million clones, approximately 94% occurring once. Sample: naive CD4+ T cells sorted from blood. The subset: CD45RA+ positively selected. All receptors derive from a man aged 18 to 29 in good health.

The genes are TRBV20-1 and TRBJ1-2; 8 bases agree with TRBD1. Germline CDR1 reads DFQATT; CDR2 reads SNEGSKA (reference sequence). The CDR3 has 11 residues. Trimming removed 6 bases from V and 7 bases from J; junction bases left unmatched: 4. The CDR3 region is CSALGQVGYTF. The CDR3 DNA follows: TGCAGTGCATTGGGACAGGTTGGCTACACCTTC.

The rearrangement links TRBV18 to TRBJ2-5; TRBD2 matches at 9 bases. The CDR3 is 17 residues long. Per the germline V gene, CDR1 is KGHSH and CDR2 is LQKENI. V lost 2 bases, J lost 5 bases, and 12 bases stayed unmatched. CDR3 loop: CASSPSNPGSGRETQYF. DNA for the CDR3: TGTGCCAGCTCACCATCAAACCCAGGGAGCGGGAGGGAGACCCAGTACTTC. Based on the CDR3 plus reference TRBV18 and TRBJ2-5, the full variable domain is NAGVMQNPRHLVRRRGQEARLRCSPMKGHSHVYWYRQLPEEGLKFMVYLQKENIIDESGMPKERFSAEFPKEGPSILRIQQVVRGDSAAYFCASSPSNPGSGRETQYFGPGTRLLVL.

The chain couples TRBV15 to TRBJ2-1; D remains unclear. In germline, CDR1 is LNHNV, CDR2 YYDKDF (reference sequence). The CDR3 has 16 amino acids. Trimming removed 4 bases at V and 0 bases at J, with 13 bases between. The CDR3 protein is CATSTPWASSYNEQFF. Here the CDR3 DNA reads TGTGCCACCAGCACCCCGTGGGCTAGCTCCTACAATGAGCAGTTCTTC. Variable domain in full (rest from reference TRBV15 and TRBJ2-1): DAMVIQNPRYQVTQFGKPVTLSCSQTLNHNVMYWYQQKSSQAPKLLFHYYDKDFNNEADTPDNFQSRRPNTSFCFLDIRSPGLGDTAMYLCATSTPWASSYNEQFFGPGTRLTVL.

The V and J genes are TRBV4-1 and TRBJ2-1; a weak D match, TRBD2 (5 bases). The CDR3 extends over 16 amino acids. CDR1 MGHRA and CDR2 YSYEKL come from the germline V gene. V lost 3 bases, J lost 0 bases, and 12 bases lay in between. CDR3 amino acids: CASSHRGKSSYNEQFF. In nucleotides, the CDR3 is TGCGCCAGCAGCCACCGAGGGAAAAGCTCCTACAATGAGCAGTTCTTC.

The rearrangement joins TRBV5-6 to TRBJ2-3, with 8 nucleotides matching TRBD1. The germline CDR1 and CDR2 sequences are SGHDT and YYEEEE. Unmatched junction bases numbered 7, after V lost 0 bases and J lost 1 base. This CDR3 is 17 amino acids long. CDR3 coding DNA: TGTGCCAGCAGCTTGGCCGTCGAGACAGGGGGCACAGATACGCAGTATTTT. As protein: CASSLAVETGGTDTQYF. Using reference TRBV5-6 and TRBJ2-3 for the parts outside the CDR3, the full variable domain is DAGVTQSPTHLIKTRGQQVTLRCSPKSGHDTVSWYQQALGQGPQFIFQYYEEEERQRGNFPDRFSGHQFPNYSSELNVNALLLGDSALYLCASSLAVETGGTDTQYFGPGTRLTVL.

The chain joins TRBV28 to TRBJ2-7; D might be TRBD1 (6 bases). Per the germline V gene, CDR1 is MDHEN and CDR2 is SYDVKM. V was shortened by 7 bases and J by 3 bases, with 10 bases between the two germline ends. This CDR3 contains 12 residues. In DNA, the CDR3 is TGTGCCAGCACCGTAGGGGGCTACGAGCAGTACTTC. Protein sequence: CASTVGGYEQYF.

The genes are TRBV7-8 and TRBJ1-6; TRBD1 matches 9 bases. The V gene's germline CDR1 is SGHVS and CDR2 FQNEAQ. V shed 5 bases, J shed 6 bases, and the junction held 5 bases outside the gene matches. The CDR3 sequence is 15 residues long. The CDR3 sequence is CASSQPGQGNSPLHF. DNA for the CDR3: TGTGCCAGCAGCCAACCGGGACAGGGTAATTCACCCCTCCACTTT.

This clone appeared a single time. The V call is TRBV30, the J call TRBJ2-3; D ambiguous. The germline V gene has CDR1 GTSNPN and CDR2 SVGIG (reference sequence). The V gene lost 1 base and the J gene lost 0 bases, with 14 bases spanning the gap. The CDR3 runs 16 residues. CDR3 sequence reads: CAWSGPGIGSTDTQYF. The CDR3 coding sequence is TGTGCCTGGAGTGGCCCCGGTATAGGGAGCACAGATACGCAGTATTTT.

The chain combines TRBV5-4 with TRBJ1-1, with 7 bases aligning to TRBD1. The V gene end was trimmed by 4 bases and the J gene end by 10 bases; junction bases not matched to a gene: 10. The germline gives CDR1 SGHNT, CDR2 YYREEE (reference sequence). The CDR3 contains 13 residues. Here the CDR3 reads CASSLITGERAFF. In DNA form, the CDR3 reads TGTGCCAGCAGCCTCATTACAGGGGAAAGAGCTTTCTTT.

In the case of this clone: Other DNA sequences of this sample code for an identical CDR3. This chain uses TRBV5-1 with TRBJ2-3, with 9 bases identical to TRBD1. V shed 0 bases, J shed 6 bases, and the junction held 2 bases outside the gene matches. CDR1 is SGHRS and CDR2 is YFSETQ in the germline V gene. The CDR3 extends over 14 amino acids. CDR3 nucleotide sequence: TGCGCCAGCAGCTTGGGGACAGGGGCTGATACGCAGTATTTT. Amino acid sequence: CASSLGTGADTQYF.

This chain connects TRBV4-3 to TRBJ1-4; no clear D gene. V lost 4 bases and J 0 bases, leaving 12 bases between the germline ends. The germline gives CDR1 LGHNA, CDR2 YSLEER. The CDR3 is made up of 16 amino acids. For the CDR3, the DNA is TGCGCCAGCAGCCTGACCCAGGTTGCAACTAATGAAAAACTGTTTTTT. As protein: CASSLTQVATNEKLFF.

This clone was observed a single time. A much larger clone differs by one base, so this may be a read error. This CDR3 is CASSLEETQYF. As DNA, the CDR3 is TGTGCCAGCAGCCTGGAAGAGACCCAGTACTTC. The J gene is TRBJ2-5, the V gene TRBV6-5; D is uncertain. Between the trimmed V and J ends, which lost 6 bases and 3 bases, there was a span of 5 bases. The CDR3 contains 11 residues. Germline CDR1 reads MNHEY; CDR2 reads SVGAGI.

This clone was recorded only once. The genes are TRBV27 and TRBJ1-3; D is unclear. Germline V gene lookup returns CDR1 MNHEY and CDR2 SMNVEV (reference sequence). The germline V and J ends were trimmed by 3 bases and 3 bases, with 6 bases remaining between them. The CDR3 is 13 residues long. CDR3 nucleotide sequence: TGTGCCAGCAGTTTTAACGGTGGAAACACCATATATTTT. Its translation: CASSFNGGNTIYF.